These T cell receptor beta chains were read from a single sample in a study of blood T cell repertoires in COVID-19. Libraries were prepared by immunoSEQ multiplex PCR; TCRdb keeps only in-frame clonotypes and omits some of them. The data show a few hundred thousand clones, less than 85% seen once. Sequenced: peripheral blood. The receptors here all came from an elderly woman with acute or convalescent COVID-19. The CDR3 runs from the conserved cysteine through the conserved F or W. A D gene is named only where the DNA matches it firmly. Clone size appears in some rows only: once, few, many, or a class for an expanded clone.

J | D | size | V | CDR3 | DNA
TRBJ1-3 | - | - | TRBV7-2 | CASSTRQGSGNTIYF | TGTGCCAGCAGCACTCGCCAGGGGTCAGGAAACACCATATATTTT
TRBJ1-2 | TRBD1 | once | TRBV5-1 | CASSSSGTGVGGYTF | TGCGCCAGCAGCTCTTCCGGGACAGGGGTTGGCGGCTACACCTTC
TRBJ2-7 | - | - | TRBV5-1 | CASSSFGGQPYEQYF | TGCGCCAGCAGCTCCTTCGGGGGACAGCCCTACGAGCAGTACTTC
TRBJ1-1 | - | - | TRBV27 | CASRPRGGLTTEAFF | TGTGCCAGCAGACCGCGGGGGGGGCTCACCACTGAAGCTTTCTTT
TRBJ2-3 | TRBD1 | - | TRBV12-3/TRBV12-4 | CASSSRGTDTQYF | TGTGCCAGCAGTAGCAGGGGGACAGATACGCAGTATTTT
TRBJ2-1 | TRBD1 | - | TRBV12-3/TRBV12-4 | CASSFQGDNEQFF | TGTGCCAGCAGTTTTCAGGGGGACAATGAGCAGTTCTTC
TRBJ1-3 | - | - | TRBV19 | CASSNRAAGNTIYF | TGTGCCAGTAGTAACAGGGCGGCTGGAAACACCATATATTTT
TRBJ2-7 | - | - | TRBV27 | CASMGGGGYEQYF | TGTGCCAGCATGGGGGGAGGGGGCTACGAGCAGTACTTC
TRBJ2-6 | - | - | TRBV5-8 | CASSSTGFLGANVLTF | TGTGCCAGCAGCTCGACAGGTTTTCTGGGGGCCAACGTCCTGACTTTC
TRBJ1-3 | - | many | TRBV20-1 | CSASLGAVGNTIYF | TGCAGTGCTAGTTTGGGAGCCGTGGGGAACACCATATATTTT
TRBJ1-5 | - | - | TRBV4-3 | CASSQDYRNDQPQHF | TGCGCCAGCAGCCAAGATTACAGGAACGATCAGCCCCAGCATTTT
TRBJ1-3 | - | - | TRBV30 | CAWTVSGNTIYF | TGTGCCTGGACAGTCTCTGGAAACACCATATATTTT
TRBJ1-2 | TRBD1 | - | TRBV7-2 | CASSSGQGPRSHGYTF | TGTGCCAGCAGCTCGGGACAGGGACCTCGCAGTCATGGCTACACCTTC
TRBJ2-4 | TRBD2 | - | TRBV7-3 | CASRSGNRFIAKNIQYF | TGTGCCAGCAGAAGCGGGAACAGGTTCATAGCCAAAAACATTCAGTACTTC
TRBJ2-1 | - | once | TRBV10-3 | CAISDLTSSEQFF | TGTGCCATCAGTGACCTAACTAGCAGTGAGCAGTTCTTC